This T cell receptor (beta chain) was retrieved from a study of blood T cell repertoires in COVID-19 (dated by TCRdb to 2020 to 2022). Notes on the research overall: Collaborator samples came from the United States, Italy and Spain and covered acute and convalescent phases of COVID-19. The samples were drawn from the first 160 participants of the ongoing ImmuneRACE study and from 950 to 1,500 subjects provided by 6 global collaborators. Sample metadata almost always included a de-identified subject ID, COVID-19 status, age in years and sex. The material from the prospective study consisted of cDNA or gDNA derived from T cells, B-cell-depleted T cells, or PBMCs. The repertoires were made available in a free public database intended to serve as a resource for research on the immune response to SARS-CoV-2. Subjects who had been exposed to COVID-19, were actively infected with it, or had recovered from it provided the deeply sampled blood TCRbeta repertoires that made up the dataset. HLA class I and class II types, where available, came from metadata supplied by the sample provider rather than from assay-based typing.

Participants in the prospective study were aged about 18 to 90 years, lived in 20 to 25 United States geographic areas, and enrolled through a virtual design. In the prospective study, cohorts were assigned on the basis of participant-reported clinical history obtained from a screening survey and a study questionnaire. In the prospective study, mobile phlebotomists collected whole blood, serum and a nasopharyngeal or oropharyngeal swab from each participant. Prospective study participants could optionally give additional blood draws and questionnaires over an approximately two-month period. Blood samples from the prospective study were shipped frozen or at room temperature prior to DNA extraction. TCRbeta CDR3 regions were amplified from genomic DNA by means of the immunoSEQ Assay, a bias-controlled multiplex PCR. On the authors' methods: The number of nucleated cells in each sample was estimated by amplification of reference gene primers within the assay. To quantify the absolute abundance of each unique TCRbeta CDR3 rearrangement, sequence reads were collapsed and filtered. For each sample, productive Simpson clonality was calculated as the square root of Simpson's diversity index across productive rearrangements. Entries here come from immuneACCESS through TCRdb and include only in-frame sequences with V and J called. Some clones fail to appear in such tables; in the studies checked, an unresolved V gene covers under half of the shortfall, and the cause of the remainder is unknown. V and J calls plus clone size are reproduced from that table; the DNA served to infer D and trimming. The sample yields roughly 240,000 clones; roughly 90% were counted once. Of the sample, just over 2.5% falls within the top ten clones.

Results the study describes overall, beyond this receptor: How much clinical and demographic metadata was included differed by source and by participant, and the metadata was provided uncurated.

Regarding this clone: Its antigen is unknown. Base qualities were left out, and no much larger clone turns up one base away.

CDR3 length: 15 amino acids, cysteine to phenylalanine. Here the CDR3 DNA is all that survives: 45 bases in frame from base 1. The germline V gene yields MNHEY for CDR1 and SVGAGI for CDR2. Trimming costs V 5 bases and J 9 bases, and their ends lie 17 bases apart. In this chain, TRBV6-5 is recombined with TRBJ1-6, with TRBD1 perhaps the D gene, on 5 matching bases. The sequence was collected from a woman aged 25 to 39 with acute COVID-19. Sequenced sample: PBMCs or T cells enriched from blood (not recorded which). DNA sequence: TGTGCCAGCAGTCCCCAGGGTGAGCATGGTTCACCCCTCCACTTT. This codes for CASSPQGEHGSPLHF.